This passage covers 13 T cell receptor beta chains from one sample sequenced in a study of blood T cell repertoires in COVID-19 (dated by TCRdb to about 2020). Preparation of the library involved the immunoSEQ multiplex PCR assay. What TCRdb holds here is the immuneACCESS table cut down to in-frame rearrangements. Part of the clones is not present; checked against another copy, under half of the missing clones reflect an unresolved V gene, and the others are unexplained. For this sample there are about 140,000 clones; almost 90% appear just once. Jointly, the top ten make up over 9.5% of the sample. The sequencing sample was made of peripheral blood. The receptors shown here come from a man between 50 and 59 years old with active or convalescent COVID-19.

The rearrangement uses TRBV5-4 and TRBJ2-7, with D maybe TRBD1 (7 bases). Germline-derived CDR1 and CDR2 are SGHNT and YYREEE (reference sequence). The V end was cut by 2 bases, the J end by 1 base, with 13 bases between. There are 15 residues in the CDR3. The CDR3 nucleotides are TGTGCCAGCAGCTTAGGAGGGGGCGAATCCTACGAGCAGTACTTC. Translation gives CASSLGGGESYEQYF.

The J gene is TRBJ2-7, the V gene TRBV4-1; the D gene is possibly TRBD2 (5 bases). The V gene's germline CDR1 is MGHRA and CDR2 YSYEKL. V dropped 6 bases and J dropped 5 bases, with 8 bases sitting between them. The CDR3 runs 11 residues. CDR3 residues: CASSEGDEQYF. The CDR3 region has the DNA TGCGCCAGCAGTGAGGGCGACGAGCAGTACTTC.

This chain joins TRBV6-1 and TRBJ2-3; TRBD2 matches 10 bases. The CDR3 consists of 16 residues. V dropped 4 bases and J dropped 3; count of bases not matched to a gene: 7. Germline values: CDR1 MNHNS, CDR2 SASEGT. CDR3 sequence (DNA): TGTGCCAGCAGTGGGCTAGCGGGAGTCGTGACAGATACGCAGTATTTT. Its translation: CASSGLAGVVTDTQYF.

The genes are TRBV5-8 and TRBJ2-6, with D hard to call. From germline, CDR1 is SGHTS and CDR2 YDEGEE. CDR3 length equals 16 residues. V was trimmed by 6 bases and J by 0 bases, leaving 13 bases between them. The CDR3 region is CASNRWANSGANVLTF. The CDR3 DNA sequence: TGTGCCAGCAACCGATGGGCCAACTCTGGGGCCAACGTCCTGACTTTC.

The chain recombines TRBV28 with TRBJ1-1; 7 bases map to TRBD1. V trimming: 5 bases; J trimming: 4 bases; junction bases outside the gene matches: 10. In germline, CDR1 is MDHEN, CDR2 SYDVKM. The CDR3 is made up of 15 amino acids. CDR3 in DNA: TGTGCCAGCAGTCTACCCCAACAGGGGCGCACTGAAGCTTTCTTT. The encoded protein is CASSLPQQGRTEAFF.

CDR3 bases: TGCAGCGTACTCGAGACAGGGGACGGGTCCCAGCATTTT. It codes for CSVLETGDGSQHF. The chain uses TRBV29-1 and TRBJ1-5; 8 bases fit TRBD1. This CDR3 region has 13 residues. Losses at the gene ends were 6 bases for V and 11 bases for J; bases not matched to a gene: 12. Germline V lookup: CDR1 SQVTM, CDR2 ANQGSEA.

The J gene is TRBJ2-5, the V gene TRBV3-1 (or the pseudogene TRBV3-2), with D maybe TRBD2 (6 bases). From germline, CDR1 is LGHDT and CDR2 YNNKEL (reference sequence). The CDR3 is 13 amino acids. With 7 bases removed from V and 7 bases from J, the gap between germline ends came to 16 bases. The CDR3: CASIRRGEATQYF. DNA for the CDR3: TGTGCCAGCATACGGCGGGGCGAAGCGACCCAGTACTTC.

The CDR3 DNA reads TGCGCCCTAAGGGGGGGACGGAGCTCCTACGAGCAGTACTTC. This codes for CALRGGRSSYEQYF. This rearrangement joins TRBV5-1 to TRBJ2-7; a possible D gene is TRBD2 (7 bases). The CDR3 covers 14 residues. Germline V gene data show CDR1 as SGHRS and CDR2 as YFSETQ. V was shortened by 10 bases and J by 0 bases, with 17 bases between the two germline ends.

The chain employs TRBV30 and TRBJ1-2, with a weak D call TRBD1 (5 bases). Germline CDR1 is GTSNPN and CDR2 is SVGIG (reference sequence). Trimming shortened V by 2 bases and J by 4 bases, and 11 bases separated the two germline ends. The CDR3 loop spans 13 amino acids. In DNA, the CDR3 is TGTGCCTGGAGTACGACAGCGTTCTATGGCTACACCTTC. Protein sequence: CAWSTTAFYGYTF.

This sequence joins TRBV25-1 and TRBJ2-7; D might be TRBD2 (5 bases). Germline V gene lookup returns CDR1 MGHDK and CDR2 SYGVNS. This CDR3 spans 12 amino acids. Trimming cost V 5 bases and J 2 bases, with 7 bases left between them. CDR3 region: CASSLGAYEQYF. CDR3 DNA sequence: TGTGCCAGCAGTCTCGGGGCCTACGAGCAGTACTTC.

This clone was seen only once. This chain links TRBV28 with TRBJ1-4; 9 bases match TRBD1. In germline, CDR1 is MDHEN, CDR2 SYDVKM. This CDR3 has 15 amino acids. Trimming cost V 7 bases and J 6 bases; bases outside gene matches: 9. This chain's CDR3 is CASTRTGANHEKLFF. The CDR3 nucleotides read TGTGCCAGCACCCGGACAGGGGCGAACCATGAAAAACTGTTTTTT.

The chain carries TRBV5-5 and TRBJ2-3; D call uncertain. V was shortened by 4 bases and J by 4 bases, with 16 bases between the two germline ends. CDR1 SGHKS and CDR2 YYEKEE come from the germline V gene (reference sequence). This CDR3 contains 15 residues. CDR3 amino acids: CASSPRLASSDTQYF. The DNA for the CDR3 is TGTGCCAGCAGCCCGAGACTGGCCTCCTCAGATACGCAGTATTTT.

This clone has only a few counts. The rearrangement joins TRBV28 to TRBJ1-6; perhaps TRBD1 as D (5 bases). Trimming removed 3 bases from V and 3 bases from J, with 9 bases in between. Germline V gives CDR1 MDHEN, CDR2 SYDVKM. The CDR3 contains 15 residues. The CDR3 DNA is TGTGCCAGCAGTTTCGGGGGTGGCTATAATTCACCCCTCCACTTT. This encodes CASSFGGGYNSPLHF.